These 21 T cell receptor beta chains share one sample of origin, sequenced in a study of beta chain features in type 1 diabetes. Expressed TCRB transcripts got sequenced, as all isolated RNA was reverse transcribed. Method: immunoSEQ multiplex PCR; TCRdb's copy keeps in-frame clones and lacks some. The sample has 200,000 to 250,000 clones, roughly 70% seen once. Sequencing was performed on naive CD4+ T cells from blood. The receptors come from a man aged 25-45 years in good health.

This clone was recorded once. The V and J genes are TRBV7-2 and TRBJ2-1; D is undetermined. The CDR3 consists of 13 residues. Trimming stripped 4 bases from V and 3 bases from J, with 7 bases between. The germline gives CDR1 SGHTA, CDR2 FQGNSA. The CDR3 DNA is TGTGCCAGCAGCTGGACCCGCTACAATGAGCAGTTCTTC. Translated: CASSWTRYNEQFF. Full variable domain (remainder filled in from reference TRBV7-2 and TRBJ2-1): GAGVSQSPSNKVTEKGKDVELRCDPISGHTALYWYRQSLGQGLEFLIYFQGNSAPDKSGLPSDRFSAERTGGSVSTLTIQRTQQEDSAVYLCASSWTRYNEQFFGPGTRLTVL.

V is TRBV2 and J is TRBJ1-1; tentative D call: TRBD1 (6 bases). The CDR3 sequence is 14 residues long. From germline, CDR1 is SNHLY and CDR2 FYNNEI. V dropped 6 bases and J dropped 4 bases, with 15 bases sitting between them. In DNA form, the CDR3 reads TGTGCCAGCAGAGGGGCACAGGGAGGCACTGAAGCTTTCTTT. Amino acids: CASRGAQGGTEAFF.

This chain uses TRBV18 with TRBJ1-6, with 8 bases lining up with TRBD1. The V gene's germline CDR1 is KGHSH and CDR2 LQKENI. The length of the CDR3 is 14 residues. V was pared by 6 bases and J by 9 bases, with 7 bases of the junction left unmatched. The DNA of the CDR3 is TGTGCCAGCTCTCTTGGACAGGGAGCTTCACCCCTCCACTTT. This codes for CASSLGQGASPLHF.

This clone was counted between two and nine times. CDR3 DNA sequence: TGCAGCGTTGACAGGGGGGCGAGTGAGCAGTACTTC. This gives the protein CSVDRGASEQYF. The chain combines TRBV29-1 with TRBJ2-7; D might be TRBD1 (7 bases). Germline V gene sequence: CDR1 SQVTM, CDR2 ANQGSEA. This CDR3 comprises 12 residues. Between the trimmed V and J ends, which lost 3 bases and 7 bases, there was a span of 13 bases.

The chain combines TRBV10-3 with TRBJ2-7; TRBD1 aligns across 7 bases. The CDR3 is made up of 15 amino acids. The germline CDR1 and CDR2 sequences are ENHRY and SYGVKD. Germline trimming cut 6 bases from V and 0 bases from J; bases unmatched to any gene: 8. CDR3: CAIRKDRTSSYEQYF. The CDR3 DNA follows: TGTGCCATCAGGAAGGACAGGACGAGCTCCTACGAGCAGTACTTC.

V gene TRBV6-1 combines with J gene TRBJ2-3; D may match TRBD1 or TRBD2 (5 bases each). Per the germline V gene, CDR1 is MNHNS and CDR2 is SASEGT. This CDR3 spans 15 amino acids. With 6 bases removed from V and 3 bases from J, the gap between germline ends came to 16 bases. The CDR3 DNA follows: TGTGCCAGCAGAACCTCAGGGAGAATGACAGATACGCAGTATTTT. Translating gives CASRTSGRMTDTQYF.

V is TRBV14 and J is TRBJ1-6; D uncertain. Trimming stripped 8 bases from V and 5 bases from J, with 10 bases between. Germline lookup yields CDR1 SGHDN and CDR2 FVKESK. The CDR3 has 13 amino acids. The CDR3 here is CASAYRDNSPLHF. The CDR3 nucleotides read TGTGCCAGCGCGTATAGGGATAATTCACCCCTCCACTTT.

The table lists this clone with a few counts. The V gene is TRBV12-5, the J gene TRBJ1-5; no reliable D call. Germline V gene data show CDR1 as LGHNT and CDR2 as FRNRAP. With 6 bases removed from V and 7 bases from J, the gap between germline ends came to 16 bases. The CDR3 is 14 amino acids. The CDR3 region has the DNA TGTGCTAGTGGATCCGTATCTTCAATACAGCCCCAGCATTTT. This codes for CASGSVSSIQPQHF. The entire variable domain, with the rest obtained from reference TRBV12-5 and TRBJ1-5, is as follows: DARVTQTPRHKVTEMGQEVTMRCQPILGHNTVFWYRQTMMQGLELLAYFRNRAPLDDSGMPKDRFSAEMPDATLATLKIQPSEPRDSAVYFCASGSVSSIQPQHFGDGTRLSIL.

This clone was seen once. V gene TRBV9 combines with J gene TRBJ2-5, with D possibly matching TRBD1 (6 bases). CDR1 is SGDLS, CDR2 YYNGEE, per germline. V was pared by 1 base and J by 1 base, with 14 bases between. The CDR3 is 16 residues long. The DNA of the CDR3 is TGTGCCAGCAGCGTACATCCCCAGGGGCTCCAAGAGACCCAGTACTTC. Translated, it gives CASSVHPQGLQETQYF.

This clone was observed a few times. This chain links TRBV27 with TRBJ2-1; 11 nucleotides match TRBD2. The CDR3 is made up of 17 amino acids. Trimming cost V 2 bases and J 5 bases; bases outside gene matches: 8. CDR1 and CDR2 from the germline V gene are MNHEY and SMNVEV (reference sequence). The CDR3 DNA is TGTGCCAGCAGTTTACCCCCACTAGCGGGGGTGAACAATGAGCAGTTCTTC. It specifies CASSLPPLAGVNNEQFF.

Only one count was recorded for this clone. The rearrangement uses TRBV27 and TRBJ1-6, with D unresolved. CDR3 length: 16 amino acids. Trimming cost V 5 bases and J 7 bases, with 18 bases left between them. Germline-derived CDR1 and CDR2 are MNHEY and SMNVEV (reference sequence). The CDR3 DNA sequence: TGTGCCAGCAGTCGAAGATTGTCGGGATCCAATTCACCCCTCCACTTT. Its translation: CASSRRLSGSNSPLHF.

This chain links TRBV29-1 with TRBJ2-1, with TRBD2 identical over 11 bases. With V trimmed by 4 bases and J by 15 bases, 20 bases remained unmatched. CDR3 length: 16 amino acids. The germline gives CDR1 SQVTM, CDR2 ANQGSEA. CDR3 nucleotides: TGCAGCGTTGGCCCGCTAGCGGGAGGCCCTAGGCATGAACGGTTCTTC. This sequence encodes CSVGPLAGGPRHERFF.

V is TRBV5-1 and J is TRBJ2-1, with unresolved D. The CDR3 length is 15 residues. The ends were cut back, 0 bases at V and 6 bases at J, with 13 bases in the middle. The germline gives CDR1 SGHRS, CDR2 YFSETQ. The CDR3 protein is CASSLAGSSLNEQFF. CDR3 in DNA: TGCGCCAGCAGCTTGGCCGGCAGTTCTCTCAATGAGCAGTTCTTC.

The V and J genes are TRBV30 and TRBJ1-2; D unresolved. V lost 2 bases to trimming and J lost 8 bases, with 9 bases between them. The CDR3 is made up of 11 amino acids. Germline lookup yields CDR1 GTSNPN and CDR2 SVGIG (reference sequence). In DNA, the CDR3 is TGTGCCTGGAGTCGGAGTGGCGGCTACACCTTC. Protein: CAWSRSGGYTF.

The CDR3 is CSVVTVASNTQYF. In DNA form, the CDR3 reads TGCAGCGTTGTTACCGTGGCAAGTAATACGCAGTATTTT. The chain links TRBV29-1 to TRBJ2-3; D remains ambiguous. V lost 4 bases, J lost 7 bases, and 15 bases lay in between. The CDR3 has 13 amino acids. Looked up from germline, CDR1 is SQVTM and CDR2 is ANQGSEA.

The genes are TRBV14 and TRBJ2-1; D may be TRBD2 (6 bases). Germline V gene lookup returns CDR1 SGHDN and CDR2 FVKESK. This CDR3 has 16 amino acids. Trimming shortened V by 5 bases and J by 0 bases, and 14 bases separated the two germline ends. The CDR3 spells CASSSGTPSSYNEQFF. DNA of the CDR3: TGTGCCAGCAGCTCCGGGACTCCGAGCTCCTACAATGAGCAGTTCTTC.

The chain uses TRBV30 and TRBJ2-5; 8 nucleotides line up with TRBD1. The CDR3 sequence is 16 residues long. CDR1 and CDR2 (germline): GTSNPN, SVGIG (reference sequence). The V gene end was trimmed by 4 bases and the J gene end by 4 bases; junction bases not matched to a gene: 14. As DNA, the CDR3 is TGTGCCTGGAATTCCCACACAACAGGGACAGGAGAGACCCAGTACTTC. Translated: CAWNSHTTGTGETQYF.

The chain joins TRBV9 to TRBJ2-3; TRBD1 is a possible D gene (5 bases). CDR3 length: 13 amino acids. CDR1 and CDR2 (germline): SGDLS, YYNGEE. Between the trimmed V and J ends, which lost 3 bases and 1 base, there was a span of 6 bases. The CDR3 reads CASSEQGTDTQYF. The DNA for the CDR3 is TGTGCCAGCAGCGAACAGGGCACAGATACGCAGTATTTT.

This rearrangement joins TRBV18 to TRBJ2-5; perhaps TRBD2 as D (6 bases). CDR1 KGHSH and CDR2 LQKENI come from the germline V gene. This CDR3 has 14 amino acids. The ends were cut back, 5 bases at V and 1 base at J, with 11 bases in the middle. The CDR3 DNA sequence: TGTGCCAGCTCAACCGCGGGGACCCAAGAGACCCAGTACTTC. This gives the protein CASSTAGTQETQYF.

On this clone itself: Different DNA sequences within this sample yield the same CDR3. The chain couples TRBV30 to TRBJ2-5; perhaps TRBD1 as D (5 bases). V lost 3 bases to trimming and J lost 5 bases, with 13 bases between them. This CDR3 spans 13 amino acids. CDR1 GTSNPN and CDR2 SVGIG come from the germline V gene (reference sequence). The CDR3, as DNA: TGTGCCTGGAGCGGTGGGCGACAGGAGACCCAGTACTTC. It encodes CAWSGGRQETQYF.

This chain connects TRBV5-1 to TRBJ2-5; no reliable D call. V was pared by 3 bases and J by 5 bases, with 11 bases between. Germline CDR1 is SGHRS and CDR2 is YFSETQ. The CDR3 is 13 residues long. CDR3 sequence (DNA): TGCGCCAGCAGCTGGCCCCTTGGGGAGACCCAGTACTTC. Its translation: CASSWPLGETQYF.